One sample yielded the 30 T cell receptor beta chains listed below, sequenced in a study of vaccination and CD4 T cells after COVID-19. The assay that was used to sequence DNA from cultured CD4+ T cells was the Oncomine TCR Beta short-read assay. TCRdb passed the PCR reads through MiXCR, listing each CDR3 protein once. The sample has about 24,000 distinct CDR3 sequences, around 48% seen once; the top ten hold roughly 6.1%. The treatment denotes: roughly 10-day PBMC culture with coronavirus spike peptide pools or control peptides (ViraFEST assay). No antigens are known for them. The specimen sequenced was CD4+ T cells from blood, cultured in vitro. These TCRs come from a human donor who had recovered from COVID-19.

This clonotype was observed a few times. The chain employs TRBV28 and TRBJ1-5; D not resolved. CDR1 and CDR2 from the germline V gene are MDHEN and SYDVKM. V dropped 7 bases and J dropped 6 bases, with 16 bases sitting between them. This CDR3 has 14 residues. The CDR3 region is CASTLLPRGQPQHF. DNA for the CDR3: TGTGCCAGCACCCTACTTCCCCGGGGTCAGCCCCAGCATTTT. Together with reference TRBV28 and TRBJ1-5, the CDR3 gives the full variable domain: DVKVTQSSRYLVKRTGEKVFLECVQDMDHENMFWYRQDPGLGLRLIYFSYDVKMKEKGDIPEGYSVSREKKERFSLILESASTNQTSMYLCASTLLPRGQPQHFGDGTRLSIL.

The V gene is TRBV7-2, the J gene TRBJ2-7; no firm D call. Germline-derived CDR1 and CDR2 are SGHTA and FQGNSA. V was clipped by 5 bases and J by 3 bases, with 11 bases between them. The CDR3 length is 13 residues. In DNA form, the CDR3 reads TGTGCCAGCAGCCCAAGGAAGAGCTACGAGCAGTACTTC. It encodes CASSPRKSYEQYF.

In its sample, this clonotype was seen once. This chain joins TRBV6-5 and TRBJ1-6; 8 bases map to TRBD1. Looked up from germline, CDR1 is MNHEY and CDR2 is SVGAGI. CDR3 length equals 14 residues. Unmatched junction bases numbered 4, after V lost 2 bases and J lost 10 bases. CDR3 residues: CASSYGQGASPLHF. The CDR3 DNA follows: TGTGCCAGCAGTTACGGGCAGGGGGCGTCACCCCTCCACTTT.

The chain employs TRBV28 and TRBJ1-6; no reliable D call. The CDR3 totals 12 residues. Trimming removed 2 bases from V and 7 bases from J, with 3 bases in between. Germline CDR1 MDHEN, CDR2 SYDVKM. The CDR3 here is CASSLRNSPLHF. CDR3 DNA sequence: TGTGCCAGCAGTTTAAGGAATTCACCCCTCCACTTT.

The rearrangement joins TRBV19 to TRBJ1-1, with a tentative D call TRBD1 (5 bases). The CDR3 spans 16 residues. Germline assignment: CDR1 LNHDA and CDR2 SQIVND (reference sequence). Trimming pared 4 bases from V and 1 base from J, leaving 16 bases between. The CDR3 nucleotides are TGTGCCAGTAGTAAGTGGAGGGGCCCTAGGAACACTGAAGCTTTCTTT. Translation: CASSKWRGPRNTEAFF.

The rearrangement joins TRBV27 to TRBJ1-1; D gene ambiguous. The CDR3 runs to 15 residues. CDR1 is MNHEY and CDR2 is SMNVEV in the germline V gene (reference sequence). The V end was cut by 4 bases, the J end by 6 bases, with 18 bases between. CDR3 protein: CASSSHRSGGPEAFF. Here the CDR3 DNA reads TGTGCCAGCAGTTCTCATAGGAGTGGTGGGCCTGAAGCTTTCTTT.

The chain joins TRBV12-5 to TRBJ1-1, with 8 bases fitting TRBD1. The germline V gene encodes CDR1 LGHNT and CDR2 FRNRAP. The CDR3 has 16 amino acids. V lost 4 bases to trimming and J lost 3 bases; unmatched junction nucleotides: 10. This CDR3 is CASGSTDPDRDTEAFF. The CDR3 DNA is TGTGCTAGTGGTTCAACAGACCCGGACAGGGACACTGAAGCTTTCTTT.

This clonotype was detected only once. The chain is built from TRBV6-2 or TRBV6-3 and TRBJ2-7; no definite D call. The CDR3 consists of 14 residues. Trimming removed 7 bases at V and 1 base at J, with 14 bases between. Germline V gene data show CDR1 as MNHEY and CDR2 as SVGEGT. For the CDR3, the DNA is TGTGCCAGCAACGACCTGGGCGGTTCCTACGAGCAGTACTTC. This codes for CASNDLGGSYEQYF.

In this sample, this clonotype turned up a few times. The CDR3 region is CASSRSSGYTF. The CDR3 region has the DNA TGTGCCAGCAGTCGGAGTAGTGGCTACACCTTC. The chain employs TRBV28 and TRBJ1-2; D remains ambiguous. Germline assignment: CDR1 MDHEN and CDR2 SYDVKM. V was pared by 5 bases and J by 7 bases, with 8 bases between. The CDR3 contains 11 residues.

V and J are TRBV20-1 and TRBJ1-5; TRBD1 aligns across 9 bases. V lost 2 bases to trimming and J lost 2 bases; unmatched junction nucleotides: 4. In germline, CDR1 is DFQATT, CDR2 SNEGSKA (reference sequence). The CDR3 is made up of 15 amino acids. The DNA for the CDR3 is TGCAGTGCTAGATTCCGGACAGGGGGCAATCAGCCCCAGCATTTT. This sequence encodes CSARFRTGGNQPQHF.

The chain links TRBV11-3 to TRBJ2-1; the D gene is possibly TRBD2 (5 bases). The CDR3 is 13 amino acids. The V gene's germline CDR1 is SGHNT and CDR2 YENEEA. V gave up 1 base and J gave up 5 bases, with 6 bases separating them. This CDR3 reads CASSLGGDNEQFF. In nucleotides, the CDR3 is TGTGCCAGCAGCTTAGGGGGAGACAATGAGCAGTTCTTC.

The rearrangement uses TRBV2 and TRBJ2-7; TRBD2 aligns across 8 bases. In germline, CDR1 is SNHLY, CDR2 FYNNEI. The CDR3 spans 16 residues. V was clipped by 5 bases and J by 0 bases; unmatched bases: 9. The CDR3 nucleotides are TGTGCCAGCAGTCCGAGACTAGCGTTGAGCTCCTACGAGCAGTACTTC. This translates into CASSPRLALSSYEQYF.

This chain connects TRBV20-1 to TRBJ1-5; a possible D gene is TRBD1 (5 bases). The CDR3 loop spans 11 amino acids. Germline V gives CDR1 DFQATT, CDR2 SNEGSKA (reference sequence). The V end lost 6 bases, the J end lost 10 bases, and 13 bases lay between the germline ends. In DNA form, the CDR3 reads TGCAGTGCCTCGGCGGGGGGTCCCCAGCATTTT. It yields the protein CSASAGGPQHF.

This clonotype appeared a few times. The chain employs TRBV29-1 and TRBJ1-2, with a weak D call TRBD1 (5 bases). The germline CDR1 and CDR2 sequences are SQVTM and ANQGSEA. CDR3 length: 12 residues. Trimming pared 0 bases from V and 7 bases from J, leaving 9 bases between. The CDR3 DNA sequence: TGCAGCGTTGAAGATCTGGGGGGTGGCTACACCTTC. It codes for CSVEDLGGGYTF.

The sample holds one count of this clonotype. The chain recombines TRBV20-1 with TRBJ2-7, with a possible D match to TRBD2 (6 bases). With 0 bases removed from V and 2 bases from J, the gap between germline ends came to 14 bases. The germline CDR1 and CDR2 sequences are DFQATT and SNEGSKA (reference sequence). CDR3 length equals 15 residues. The CDR3 protein is CSAREGGRTTYEQYF. The CDR3 DNA reads TGCAGTGCTAGAGAGGGAGGACGTACAACCTACGAGCAGTACTTC.

This clonotype was seen more than once but under ten times. This chain uses TRBV7-9 with TRBJ2-5; D tentatively fits TRBD1 or TRBD2 (5 bases each). The CDR3 runs to 18 residues. V was trimmed by 4 bases and J by 1 base, leaving 22 bases between them. In germline, CDR1 is SEHNR, CDR2 FQNEAQ (reference sequence). The CDR3 DNA is TGTGCCAGCAGCTCCATAGGACCAGCGTCGGGACCCCAAGAGACCCAGTACTTC. Translating it yields CASSSIGPASGPQETQYF.

A few counts support this clonotype. The rearrangement joins TRBV15 to TRBJ1-5, with a weak D call TRBD1 (5 bases). In germline, CDR1 is LNHNV, CDR2 YYDKDF (reference sequence). V lost 5 bases, J lost 5 bases, and 16 bases lay in between. This CDR3 contains 15 residues. CDR3: CATSPRAGRHQPQHF. The CDR3 DNA is TGTGCCACCAGCCCAAGGGCAGGGAGGCATCAGCCCCAGCATTTT.

The chain joins TRBV6-1 to TRBJ1-1; 7 bases align to TRBD1. The CDR3 consists of 17 residues. The germline CDR1 and CDR2 sequences are MNHNS and SASEGT. J was trimmed by 1 base and V by 5 bases; bases with no gene match: 13. Here the CDR3 reads CASSPRTGRGTNTEAFF. The CDR3 coding sequence is TGTGCCAGCAGTCCCCGGACAGGAAGGGGAACGAACACTGAAGCTTTCTTT.

This clonotype was counted a few times. The chain uses TRBV19 and TRBJ1-2, with TRBD1 identical over 7 bases. Germline V gene sequence: CDR1 LNHDA, CDR2 SQIVND (reference sequence). Losses at the gene ends were 1 base for V and 5 bases for J; bases not matched to a gene: 7. This CDR3 contains 15 residues. This CDR3 is CASSIAPGQNYGYTF. CDR3 bases: TGTGCCAGTAGTATAGCCCCGGGACAGAATTATGGCTACACCTTC.

This sequence joins TRBV6-1 and TRBJ1-6; 7 bases agree with TRBD1. The CDR3 totals 14 residues. V lost 6 bases and J lost 7; bases outside the gene matches: 6. Germline values: CDR1 MNHNS, CDR2 SASEGT. CDR3 DNA sequence: TGTGCCAGCAGCCTCCGGGACAGCAATTCACCCCTCCACTTT. This translates into CASSLRDSNSPLHF.

The chain carries TRBV6-1 and TRBJ2-7, with TRBD2 matching over 8 bases. Germline CDR1 MNHNS, CDR2 SASEGT. The CDR3 has 14 amino acids. Losses at the gene ends were 6 bases for V and 6 bases for J; bases not matched to a gene: 10. The DNA of the CDR3 is TGTGCCAGCAGCTCCCCGGGACTAGTTACCGAGCAGTACTTC. As protein: CASSSPGLVTEQYF.

The chain carries TRBV25-1 and TRBJ2-2, with D unresolved. V was shortened by 0 bases and J by 3 bases, with 5 bases between the two germline ends. The germline CDR1 and CDR2 sequences are MGHDK and SYGVNS. The CDR3 extends over 14 amino acids. The CDR3 coding sequence is TGTGCCAGCAGTGAATATCTCGACACCGGGGAGCTGTTTTTT. Translation: CASSEYLDTGELFF.

The chain links TRBV20-1 to TRBJ2-7; 7 bases are a match to TRBD1. CDR3 length equals 13 residues. The germline gives CDR1 DFQATT, CDR2 SNEGSKA (reference sequence). With 8 bases clipped from V and 0 bases from J, the junction kept 7 bases outside the gene matches. CDR3 nucleotide sequence: TGCAGTATGAAAACAGGGGTCTCCTACGAGCAGTACTTC. This gives the protein CSMKTGVSYEQYF.

This sequence joins TRBV11-2 and TRBJ2-7, with TRBD2 identical over 9 bases. CDR1 is SGHAT, CDR2 FQNNGV, per germline. J gave up 6 bases and V 3 bases, and 9 bases lay outside the gene matches. The CDR3 consists of 15 residues. CDR3 sequence (DNA): TGTGCCAGCAGCTTTGACACGGGACTAGCTAGCGAGCAGTACTTC. This codes for CASSFDTGLASEQYF.

In its sample, this clonotype was seen once. Because the CDR3's place on the DNA is in doubt, the DNA is left out and the CDR3 is given as listed by TCRdb. The chain employs TRBV19 and TRBJ1-5. Ends included, the CDR3 has 12 residues. Germline CDR1 reads LNHDA; CDR2 reads SQIVND (reference sequence). This CDR3 reads CASTSGYQPQHF.

V and J are TRBV6-5 and TRBJ1-1, with D unresolved. The germline V gene has CDR1 MNHEY and CDR2 SVGAGI. V lost 2 bases and J 2 bases, leaving 12 bases between the germline ends. The CDR3 sequence is 15 residues long. DNA of the CDR3: TGTGCCAGCAGTTACCGACCCAATCGAAACACTGAAGCTTTCTTT. This codes for CASSYRPNRNTEAFF.

This sequence joins TRBV7-9 and TRBJ1-5, with no clear D. The germline CDR1 and CDR2 sequences are SEHNR and FQNEAQ (reference sequence). The CDR3 consists of 12 residues. Trimming stripped 5 bases from V and 11 bases from J, with 13 bases between. CDR3 in amino acids: CASSLHPWAQHF. CDR3 bases: TGTGCCAGCAGCCTCCACCCCTGGGCCCAGCATTTT. Drawing the rest from reference TRBV7-9 and TRBJ1-5, the complete variable domain is DTGVSQNPRHKITKRGQNVTFRCDPISEHNRLYWYRQTLGQGPEFLTYFQNEAQLEKSRLLSDRFSAERPKGSFSTLEIQRTEQGDSAMYLCASSLHPWAQHFGDGTRLSIL.

The chain employs TRBV19 and TRBJ2-1; D ambiguous. Per the germline V gene, CDR1 is LNHDA and CDR2 is SQIVND (reference sequence). The CDR3 is 13 residues long. V lost 1 base and J lost 10, with 11 bases in between. The CDR3 coding sequence is TGTGCCAGTAGTATAGGGAGACTCGGAGAGCAGTTCTTC. Protein: CASSIGRLGEQFF.

The V and J genes are TRBV7-9 and TRBJ1-2; D is possibly TRBD1 (6 bases). The CDR3 is 15 amino acids. Germline V gene lookup returns CDR1 SEHNR and CDR2 FQNEAQ (reference sequence). V was cut by 4 bases and J by 3 bases, with 15 bases left in between. The CDR3 protein is CASSSDSSTHYGYTF. CDR3 DNA: TGTGCCAGCAGCTCGGACAGCTCTACTCACTATGGCTACACCTTC.

This chain connects TRBV5-1 to TRBJ1-2, with 8 bases fitting TRBD1. Germline V gene data show CDR1 as SGHRS and CDR2 as YFSETQ. The length of the CDR3 is 14 residues. The V and J ends lost 4 bases and 7 bases, in that order; junction bases with no gene match: 9. The CDR3 bases are TGCGCCAGCAGCGATATGGGACAGGTAACTGGCTACACCTTC. Translated, it gives CASSDMGQVTGYTF.